This T cell receptor (beta chain) was retrieved from a study of blood T cell repertoires in COVID-19. Study-level background: Italy, Spain and the United States were the sources of the convalescent and acute COVID-19 samples. The cDNA or gDNA used as material had been derived from T cells, B-cell-depleted T cells, or PBMCs.

With 4 bases removed from V and 5 bases from J, the gap between germline ends came to 14 bases. In germline, CDR1 is MGHDK, CDR2 SYGVNS. CDR3 length: 14 amino acids. Study processing details: Counts of nucleated cells, estimated from reference gene primer amplification, were obtained. Assay: immunoSEQ multiplex PCR; the TCRdb copy retains only in-frame clones and omits some. V and J calls and clone size are copied from that table; D and trimming were computed from the DNA. In the table there are approximately 150,000 clones, 75% to 90% of which are singletons. The chain recombines TRBV25-1 with TRBJ1-1; D perhaps matches TRBD1 (6 bases). This sequence originates from a man over 45 with active or convalescent COVID-19. Sequencing input: peripheral blood. Here the CDR3 reads CASSGHRVGTEAFF. The CDR3, as DNA: TGTGCCAGCAGTGGCCACAGGGTAGGGACTGAAGCTTTCTTT. Based on the CDR3 plus reference TRBV25-1 and TRBJ1-1, the full variable domain is EADIYQTPRYLVIGTGKKITLECSQTMGHDKMYWYQQDPGMELHLIHYSYGVNSTEKGDLSSESTVSRIRTEHFPLTLESARPSHTSQYLCASSGHRVGTEAFFGQGTRLTVV.